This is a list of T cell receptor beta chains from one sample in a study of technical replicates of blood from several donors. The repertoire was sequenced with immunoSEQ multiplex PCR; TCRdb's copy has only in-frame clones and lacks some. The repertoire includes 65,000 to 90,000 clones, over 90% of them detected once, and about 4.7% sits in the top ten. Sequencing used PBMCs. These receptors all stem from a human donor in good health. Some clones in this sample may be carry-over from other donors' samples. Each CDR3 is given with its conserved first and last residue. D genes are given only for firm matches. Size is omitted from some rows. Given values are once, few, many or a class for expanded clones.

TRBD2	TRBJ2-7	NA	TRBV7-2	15	CASSSLTGGSYEQYF	TGTGCCAGCAGCTCTTTAACGGGGGGGTCCTACGAGCAGTACTTC
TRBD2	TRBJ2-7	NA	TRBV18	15	CASSPSGSVSYEQYF	TGTGCCAGCTCTCCTAGCGGGAGTGTTTCCTACGAGCAGTACTTC
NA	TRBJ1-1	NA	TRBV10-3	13	CAISDSVNTEAFF	TGTGCCATCAGTGACTCGGTGAACACTGAAGCTTTCTTT
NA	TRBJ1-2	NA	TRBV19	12	CASGGPNYGYTF	TGTGCCAGCGGGGGACCTAACTATGGCTACACCTTC
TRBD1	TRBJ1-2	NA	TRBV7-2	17	CASQEDPQGALNYGYTF	TGTGCCAGCCAAGAGGACCCTCAGGGGGCACTAAACTATGGCTACACCTTC
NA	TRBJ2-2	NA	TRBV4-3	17	CASSQDRAGPGTGELFF	TGCGCCAGCAGCCAAGATAGGGCAGGGCCAGGGACCGGGGAGCTGTTTTTT
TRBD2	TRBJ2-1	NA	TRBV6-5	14	CASRSGGSWNEQFF	TGTGCCAGCAGGAGCGGGGGATCCTGGAATGAGCAGTTCTTC
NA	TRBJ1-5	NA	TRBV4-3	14	CASSQDRGGQPQHF	TGCGCCAGCAGCCAAGATCGAGGAGGTCAGCCCCAGCATTTT
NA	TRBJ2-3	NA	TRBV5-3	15	CARSFGRVSTDTQYF	TGTGCCAGAAGCTTTGGCAGGGTTAGCACAGATACGCAGTATTTT
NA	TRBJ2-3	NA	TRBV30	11	CAWRETDTQYF	TGTGCCTGGAGGGAGACAGATACGCAGTATTTT
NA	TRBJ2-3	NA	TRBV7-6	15	CASRAGTPSTDTQYF	TGTGCCAGCAGAGCAGGGACACCCAGCACAGATACGCAGTATTTT
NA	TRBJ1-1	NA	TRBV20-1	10	CSASRDEAFF	TGCAGTGCTAGTCGGGATGAAGCTTTCTTT
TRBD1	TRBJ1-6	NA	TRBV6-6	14	CASSYLDRGSPLHF	TGTGCCAGCAGTTACTTGGACAGGGGTTCACCCCTCCACTTT
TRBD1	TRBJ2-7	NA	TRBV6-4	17	CASSDLVVCTGGNEQYF	TGTGCCAGCAGTGATTTGGTAGTATGTACAGGGGGCAACGAGCAGTACTTC
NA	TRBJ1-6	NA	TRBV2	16	CASRGTQEGGNSPLHF	TGTGCCAGCAGGGGGACCCAGGAGGGTGGGAATTCACCCCTCCACTTT
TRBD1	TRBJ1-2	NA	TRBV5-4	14	CASSLEGGGYGYTF	TGTGCCAGCAGCTTGGAAGGGGGCGGCTATGGCTACACCTTC
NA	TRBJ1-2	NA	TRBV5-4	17	CASSGESATAVNYGYTF	TGTGCCAGCAGCGGTGAGAGTGCAACGGCGGTCAACTATGGCTACACCTTC
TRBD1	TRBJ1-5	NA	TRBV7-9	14	CASSLTGQNQPQHF	TGTGCCAGCAGCCTAACGGGACAGAATCAGCCCCAGCATTTT
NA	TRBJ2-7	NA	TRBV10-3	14	CAISDREGAYEQYF	TGTGCCATCAGTGACCGGGAGGGGGCTTACGAGCAGTACTTC
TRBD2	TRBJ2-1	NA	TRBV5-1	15	CASSPGLAGGREQFF	TGCGCCAGCAGCCCGGGACTAGCGGGGGGGCGGGAGCAGTTCTTC
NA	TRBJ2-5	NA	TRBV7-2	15	CASSSEGGSQETQYF	TGTGCCAGCAGCTCCGAGGGAGGAAGCCAAGAGACCCAGTACTTC
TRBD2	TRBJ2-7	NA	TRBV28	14	CASSNSGASYEQYF	TGTGCCAGCAGTAATAGCGGGGCGTCCTACGAGCAGTACTTC
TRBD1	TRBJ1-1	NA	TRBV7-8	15	CASSGKQGAGTEAFF	TGTGCCAGCAGCGGAAAACAGGGGGCGGGCACTGAAGCTTTCTTT
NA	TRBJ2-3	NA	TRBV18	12	CASLSGADTQYF	TGTGCCAGCTTGTCCGGGGCAGATACGCAGTATTTT
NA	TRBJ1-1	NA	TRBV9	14	CASSREDRLTEAFF	TGTGCCAGCAGCAGGGAGGACCGACTTACTGAAGCTTTCTTT
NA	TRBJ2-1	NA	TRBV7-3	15	CASSFTRSSYNEQFF	TGTGCCAGCAGCTTTACGCGGAGCTCCTACAATGAGCAGTTCTTC
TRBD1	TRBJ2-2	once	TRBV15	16	CATSTKGQPNTGELFF	TGTGCCACCAGCACGAAGGGACAGCCGAACACCGGGGAGCTGTTTTTT
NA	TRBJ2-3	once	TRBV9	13	CASSAQGTDTQYF	TGTGCCAGCAGCGCCCAGGGTACAGATACGCAGTATTTT
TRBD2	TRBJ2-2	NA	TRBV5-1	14	CASRPAGVPGELFF	TGCGCCAGCAGGCCAGCGGGGGTTCCCGGGGAGCTGTTTTTT
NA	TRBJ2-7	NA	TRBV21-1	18	CASSLGRWTGEKSYEQYF	TGTGCCAGCAGCCTCGGACGTTGGACAGGGGAAAAGTCCTACGAGCAGTACTTC
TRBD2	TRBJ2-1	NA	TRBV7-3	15	CASSAMSGGANEQFF	TGTGCCAGCAGCGCTATGTCGGGGGGGGCGAATGAGCAGTTCTTC
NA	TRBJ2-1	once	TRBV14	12	CASSQVGAVQFF	TGTGCCAGCAGCCAAGTGGGGGCTGTGCAGTTCTTC
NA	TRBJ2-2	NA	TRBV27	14	CASRPGWGAGELFF	TGTGCCAGCAGACCTGGGTGGGGGGCCGGGGAGCTGTTTTTT
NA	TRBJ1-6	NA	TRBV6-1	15	CASSEGSSYNSPLHF	TGTGCCAGCAGTGAAGGCAGCTCCTATAATTCACCCCTCCACTTT
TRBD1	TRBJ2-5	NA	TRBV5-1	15	CASSQGTGGVETQYF	TGCGCCAGCAGCCAGGGGACAGGGGGGGTTGAGACCCAGTACTTC
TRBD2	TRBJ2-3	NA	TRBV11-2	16	CASSLRGGGVADTQYF	TGTGCCAGCAGCTTACGGGGGGGTGGGGTTGCAGATACGCAGTATTTT
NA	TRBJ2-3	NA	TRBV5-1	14	CASSLGVATDTQYF	TGCGCCAGCAGCTTGGGGGTAGCCACAGATACGCAGTATTTT
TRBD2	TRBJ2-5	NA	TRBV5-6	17	CASSQHSLAVIQETQYF	TGTGCCAGCAGCCAACATTCACTAGCGGTGATCCAAGAGACCCAGTACTTC
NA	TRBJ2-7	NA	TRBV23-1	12	CASSRTADEQYF	TGCGCCAGCAGTCGGACAGCCGACGAGCAGTACTTC
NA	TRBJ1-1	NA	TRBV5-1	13	CASTLRGNTEAFF	TGCGCCAGCACCCTTAGGGGGAACACTGAAGCTTTCTTT
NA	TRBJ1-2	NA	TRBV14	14	CASSQGFPNYGYTF	TGTGCCAGCAGCCAAGGTTTTCCGAACTATGGCTACACCTTC
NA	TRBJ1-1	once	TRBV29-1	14	CSVDQPLGGTEAFF	TGCAGCGTTGATCAACCGTTGGGGGGCACTGAAGCTTTCTTT
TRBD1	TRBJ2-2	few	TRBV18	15	CASSLTGIYTGELFF	TGTGCCAGCTCATTGACAGGGATCTACACCGGGGAGCTGTTTTTT
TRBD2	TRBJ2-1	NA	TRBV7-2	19	CASSLGWLAGDYYIDEQFF	TGTGCCAGCAGCTTAGGTTGGCTAGCGGGAGACTACTACATTGATGAGCAGTTCTTC
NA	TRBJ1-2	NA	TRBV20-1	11	CSASRGGGYTF	TGCAGTGCTAGTAGGGGGGGTGGCTACACCTTC
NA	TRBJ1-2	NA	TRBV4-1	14	CASSLSPLSYGYTF	TGCGCCAGCAGCCTAAGCCCATTATCCTATGGCTACACCTTC
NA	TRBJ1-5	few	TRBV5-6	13	CASSQHSNQPQHF	TGTGCCAGCAGCCAACATAGCAATCAGCCCCAGCATTTT
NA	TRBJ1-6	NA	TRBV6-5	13	CAARGIVNSPLHF	TGTGCCGCCCGAGGGATTGTGAATTCACCCCTCCACTTT
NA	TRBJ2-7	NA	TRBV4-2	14	CASSQGVGGYEQYF	TGTGCCAGCAGCCAAGGGGTAGGGGGCTACGAGCAGTACTTC
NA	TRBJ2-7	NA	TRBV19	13	CASSYRDNYEQYF	TGTGCCAGTAGCTACCGGGACAACTACGAGCAGTACTTC
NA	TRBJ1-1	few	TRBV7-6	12	CASSFSNTEAFF	TGTGCCAGCAGCTTCTCGAACACTGAAGCTTTCTTT
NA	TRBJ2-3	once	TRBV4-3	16	CASSPSWTEGPDTQYF	TGCGCCAGCAGCCCTAGCTGGACAGAGGGTCCAGATACGCAGTATTTT
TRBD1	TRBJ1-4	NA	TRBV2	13	CAGQGLINEKLFF	TGTGCCGGACAGGGACTGATTAATGAAAAACTGTTTTTT